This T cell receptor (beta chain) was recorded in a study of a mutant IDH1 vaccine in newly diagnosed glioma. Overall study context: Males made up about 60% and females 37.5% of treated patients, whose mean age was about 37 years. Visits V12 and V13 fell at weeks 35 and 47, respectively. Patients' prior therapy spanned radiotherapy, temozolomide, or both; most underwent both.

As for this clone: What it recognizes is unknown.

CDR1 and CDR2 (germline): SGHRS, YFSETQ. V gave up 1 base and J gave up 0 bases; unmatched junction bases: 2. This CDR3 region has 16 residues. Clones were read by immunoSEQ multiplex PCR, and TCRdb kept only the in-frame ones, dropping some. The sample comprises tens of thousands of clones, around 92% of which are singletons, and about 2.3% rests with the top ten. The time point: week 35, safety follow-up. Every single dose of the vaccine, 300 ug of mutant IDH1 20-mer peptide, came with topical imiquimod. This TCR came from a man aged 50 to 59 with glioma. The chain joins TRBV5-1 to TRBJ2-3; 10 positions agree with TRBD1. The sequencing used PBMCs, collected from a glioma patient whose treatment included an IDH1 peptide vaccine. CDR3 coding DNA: TGCGCCAGCAGCTTGAGGACAGGGGGTAGCACAGATACGCAGTATTTT. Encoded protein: CASSLRTGGSTDTQYF.